Sequencing of this T cell receptor beta chain was carried out in a study of T cell changes during pregnancy in multiple sclerosis. TCRdb keeps only in-frame clones here, not all; method: immunoSEQ multiplex PCR. The table records 60,000 or so clones, 90% of them present only once. CDR1 SNHLY and CDR2 FYNNEI come from the germline V gene. J gave up 7 bases and V 5 bases, and 15 bases lay outside the gene matches. CDR3 size: 16 residues. The sample consisted of peripheral blood, taken in the first trimester of pregnancy. The chain employs TRBV2 and TRBJ1-2, with 8 bases that match TRBD1. The sequence came from a female donor in good health, enrolled as a control in a pregnancy study. In nucleotides, the CDR3 is TGTGCCAGCAGTCCCGGGACAGGCCTTGCTATTAGTGGCTACACCTTC. As protein: CASSPGTGLAISGYTF.